A single sample is the source of the 20 T cell receptor beta chains below, sequenced in a study of cytomegalovirus exposure and HLA in healthy donors. Amplification used 60 Vbeta primers and 13 Jbeta primers. Here immunoSEQ multiplex PCR was the method, and the copy in TCRdb shows in-frame clones only, minus some. Among 50,000 to 60,000 clones listed, 70% to 80% were seen once. The specimen sequenced was PBMCs. These receptors were obtained from a female donor in good health and CMV-seronegative.

The chain recombines TRBV5-4 with TRBJ2-3; the match to TRBD2 covers 10 bases. CDR1 is SGHNT and CDR2 is YYREEE in the germline V gene (reference sequence). The CDR3 is 17 amino acids. The junction had 9 bases not matched to a gene; V was cut back by 5 bases and J by 0 bases. The CDR3 sequence: CASSSGLARTSTDTQYF. In DNA form, the CDR3 reads TGTGCCAGCAGTTCGGGACTAGCGAGAACTAGCACAGATACGCAGTATTTT.

The chain carries TRBV18 and TRBJ1-2, with unresolved D. V was pared by 2 bases and J by 2 bases, with 12 bases between. This CDR3 comprises 15 residues. Germline loops: CDR1 KGHSH, CDR2 LQKENI. The DNA of the CDR3 is TGTGCCAGCTCACCATTAGACACACCGAACTATGGCTACACCTTC. The encoded protein is CASSPLDTPNYGYTF.

The rearrangement links TRBV7-9 to TRBJ1-2, with D unresolved. Trimming removed 0 bases from V and 1 base from J, with 6 bases in between. Germline assignment: CDR1 SEHNR and CDR2 FQNEAQ (reference sequence). The CDR3 spans 14 residues. The CDR3 sequence is CASSLASVNYGYTF. The CDR3 bases are TGTGCCAGCAGCTTAGCTAGCGTTAACTATGGCTACACCTTC.

The chain links TRBV27 to TRBJ2-7; 10 nucleotides agree with TRBD1. Unmatched junction bases numbered 12, after V lost 7 bases and J lost 3 bases. This CDR3 is built from 16 residues. Germline V lookup: CDR1 MNHEY, CDR2 SMNVEV (reference sequence). The CDR3 region is CASTPRQGALNYEQYF. CDR3 nucleotides: TGTGCCAGCACCCCCCGACAGGGGGCGTTAAACTACGAGCAGTACTTC.

This chain links TRBV6-4 with TRBJ2-1; 7 positions match TRBD2. V gave up 3 bases and J gave up 5 bases; unmatched junction bases: 7. The CDR3 runs to 15 residues. Per germline, CDR1 MRHNA and CDR2 SNTAGT. The CDR3 bases are TGTGCCAGCAGTGATGGGGACTACCGACACAATGAGCAGTTCTTC. This codes for CASSDGDYRHNEQFF.

This chain connects TRBV30 to TRBJ2-1; 14 positions agree with TRBD2. This CDR3 spans 17 amino acids. The ends lost 1 base at V and 3 bases at J; junction bases unmatched: 5. Germline-derived CDR1 and CDR2 are GTSNPN and SVGIG (reference sequence). The CDR3, as DNA: TGTGCCTGGAGTGGGGGGACTAGCGGGGGCTACTACAATGAGCAGTTCTTC. Protein: CAWSGGTSGGYYNEQFF.

This rearrangement joins TRBV7-2 to TRBJ1-3; D is possibly TRBD1 (6 bases). Germline values: CDR1 SGHTA, CDR2 FQGNSA. Trimming took 2 bases from V and 1 from J, leaving 12 bases between them. The CDR3 contains 16 residues. The CDR3 loop is CASSLQGPFSGNTIYF. In DNA form, the CDR3 reads TGTGCCAGCAGCTTACAGGGGCCATTTTCTGGAAACACCATATATTTT.

The chain combines TRBV6-1 with TRBJ2-3; 9 bases match TRBD1. The CDR3 is made up of 14 amino acids. CDR1 and CDR2 (germline): MNHNS, SASEGT. V dropped 10 bases and J dropped 3; count of bases not matched to a gene: 8. The CDR3 here is CATPPGQGTDTQYF. As DNA, the CDR3 is TGTGCCACACCACCGGGACAGGGTACAGATACGCAGTATTTT.

This clone turned up a few times. In the same sample, other DNA sequences code for this CDR3. The chain has TRBV29-1 and TRBJ1-3; the match to TRBD1 covers 7 bases. The CDR3 length is 13 residues. With V trimmed by 4 bases and J by 4 bases, 4 bases remained unmatched. Germline V gene lookup returns CDR1 SQVTM and CDR2 ANQGSEA. DNA of the CDR3: TGCAGCGTTGGCGACAGGGCAGGAAACACCATATATTTT. It is translated as CSVGDRAGNTIYF.

The gene calls are TRBV7-2 and TRBJ1-3, with D tentatively TRBD1 (6 bases). Trimming left V 3 bases short and J 0 bases short, with 9 bases between. Germline V lookup: CDR1 SGHTA, CDR2 FQGNSA. This CDR3 region has 15 residues. CDR3 DNA sequence: TGTGCCAGCAGCTTCGGACAGAACTCTGGAAACACCATATATTTT. As protein: CASSFGQNSGNTIYF.

The V gene is TRBV27, the J gene TRBJ2-1; 8 positions agree with TRBD2. J was trimmed by 6 bases and V by 5 bases; bases with no gene match: 6. This CDR3 comprises 14 residues. Germline values: CDR1 MNHEY, CDR2 SMNVEV (reference sequence). The CDR3 coding sequence is TGTGCCAGCAGTATGGGACTAGTATTCAATGAGCAGTTCTTC. The encoded protein is CASSMGLVFNEQFF.

This clone occurred a few times. V and J are TRBV5-1 and TRBJ2-3; D call uncertain. The CDR3 is 11 residues long. Trimming shortened V by 2 bases and J by 7 bases, and 5 bases separated the two germline ends. Germline-derived CDR1 and CDR2 are SGHRS and YFSETQ. CDR3 amino acids: CASSLSYTQYF. DNA of the CDR3: TGCGCCAGCAGCTTAAGCTATACGCAGTATTTT.

The chain carries TRBV5-1 and TRBJ1-4; no definite D call. Germline CDR1 is SGHRS and CDR2 is YFSETQ. This CDR3 has 15 residues. Deletions cut 9 bases from V and 0 bases from J, with 15 bases between. CDR3 loop: CATSPNSATNEKLFF. CDR3 in DNA: TGCGCCACCTCCCCGAACAGTGCAACTAATGAAAAACTGTTTTTT.

This clone was seen more than once but under ten times. The chain has TRBV6-1 and TRBJ1-1; TRBD1 aligns across 7 bases. CDR3 size: 14 residues. V was clipped by 7 bases and J by 4 bases; unmatched bases: 9. CDR1 and CDR2 from the germline V gene are MNHNS and SASEGT. The CDR3 region has the DNA TGTGCCAGCAAGATAAACAGGGGAATCACTGAAGCTTTCTTT. As protein: CASKINRGITEAFF.

The chain carries TRBV5-8 and TRBJ2-3; D is undetermined. There are 14 residues in the CDR3. Per germline, CDR1 SGHTS and CDR2 YDEGEE. Trimming shortened V by 4 bases and J by 2 bases, and 11 bases separated the two germline ends. CDR3 coding DNA: TGTGCCAGCAGCCTCTTTAGCAACACAGATACGCAGTATTTT. This translates into CASSLFSNTDTQYF.

The rearrangement uses TRBV7-2 and TRBJ2-7; D is perhaps TRBD1 (6 bases). The CDR3 is 15 amino acids. V was pared by 4 bases and J by 3 bases, with 16 bases between. Germline-derived CDR1 and CDR2 are SGHTA and FQGNSA. Written as DNA, the CDR3 is TGTGCCAGCAGCTCGAGTAGAGGGGGTGGCTACGAGCAGTACTTC. Translating it yields CASSSSRGGGYEQYF.

The rearrangement uses TRBV5-6 and TRBJ1-2; a weak D match, TRBD1 (5 bases). Trimming shortened V by 0 bases and J by 3 bases, and 15 bases separated the two germline ends. The CDR3 has 16 amino acids. In germline, CDR1 is SGHDT, CDR2 YYEEEE. In DNA, the CDR3 is TGTGCCAGCAGCTTGGTGGTTTGGGGCCCGGACTATGGCTACACCTTC. Encoded protein: CASSLVVWGPDYGYTF.

The chain has TRBV5-4 and TRBJ1-2, with 7 bases that match TRBD1. The V and J ends lost 3 bases and 3 bases, in that order; junction bases with no gene match: 8. The CDR3 sequence is 15 residues long. The V gene's germline CDR1 is SGHNT and CDR2 YYREEE (reference sequence). Here the CDR3 DNA reads TGTGCCAGCAGCTATCCCAGGGACAGAGACTATGGCTACACCTTC. The encoded protein is CASSYPRDRDYGYTF.

This sequence joins TRBV19 and TRBJ2-5; 7 nucleotides agree with TRBD1. CDR3 length: 14 residues. The trim removed 6 bases at V and 8 bases at J, leaving 12 bases unmatched. The germline CDR1 and CDR2 sequences are LNHDA and SQIVND (reference sequence). In nucleotides, the CDR3 is TGTGCCAGTAGCTCGACAGGGTCGGGTTCAACCCAGTACTTC. It translates to CASSSTGSGSTQYF.

The chain recombines TRBV2 with TRBJ1-1; the D gene is possibly TRBD1 (5 bases). V was pared by 7 bases and J by 3 bases, with 15 bases between. Germline CDR1 reads SNHLY; CDR2 reads FYNNEI. The CDR3 loop spans 14 amino acids. This CDR3 is CASTTTGGYTEAFF. CDR3 nucleotides: TGTGCCAGCACTACAACGGGGGGTTACACTGAAGCTTTCTTT.